This entry concerns a single T cell receptor beta chain. This clone's antigen is unknown. Per-base qualities were not stored, and no clone one base away is much larger. TCRbeta CDR3 regions were amplified from genomic DNA by means of the immunoSEQ Assay, a bias-controlled multiplex PCR. Per the source publication's procedure: Nucleated cell counts per sample were estimated from amplification of reference gene primers within the assay. Sequence reads were collapsed and filtered to measure the absolute abundance of every unique TCRbeta CDR3 rearrangement. For each sample, productive Simpson clonality was calculated as the square root of Simpson's diversity index over productive rearrangements. The immuneACCESS repertoire file appears here via TCRdb, limited to in-frame rearrangements. These files lack a portion of the clones; in checked studies, under half of the deficit traces to unresolved V genes, and the cause of the others is not known. The V and J calls and clone size were taken over from that table, and D and trimming were inferred from the DNA. Recorded for this sample are approximately 70,000 clones; 87% of them occurred a single time. In total, the top ten clones hold around 3.5% of the sample.

Per the germline V gene, SGHRS is the CDR1 and YFSETQ is the CDR2. V has 4 bases trimmed and J has 3 bases trimmed; junction bases matching no gene number 8. The CDR3 starts with the cysteine, ends with the phenylalanine, and has 16 residues. Of all the DNA, just the CDR3 is kept, 48 bases in frame from base 1. At one collaborating source in Seattle, patients were enrolled during active infection and were followed longitudinally through the course of disease. Each collaborating institution followed its own protocols to collect whole blood in K2EDTA tubes. For TCRbeta analysis, collaborators shipped samples as frozen whole blood, isolated PBMCs, or DNA extracted from either of those sample types. This sample stems from a study of blood T cell repertoires in COVID-19 (dated by TCRdb to 2018 to 2020). General notes on the study: The collaborator samples originated in the United States, Italy and Spain and spanned the acute and convalescent phases of COVID-19. The material from the prospective study consisted of cDNA or gDNA derived from T cells, B-cell-depleted T cells, or PBMCs. Deeply sampled blood TCRbeta repertoires from subjects exposed to, actively infected with, or recovered from COVID-19 were included in the dataset. The repertoires were released in a freely available public database intended as a resource for research on the immune response to SARS-CoV-2. The samples were drawn from two sources: the first 160 participants of the ongoing ImmuneRACE study, and fewer than 1,500 subjects contributed by 6 global collaborators. Nearly every sample came with metadata listing a de-identified subject ID, COVID-19 status, age in years and sex. HLA class I and class II types, where available, came from metadata supplied by the sample provider rather than from assay-based typing.

On the study overall, not on this receptor specifically: Clinical and demographic metadata were provided uncurated, with the amount varying by source and participant.

In this chain, TRBV5-1 is recombined with TRBJ2-3; TRBD1 aligns with 10 central bases. Sequencing was carried out using peripheral blood. The sequence came from a woman aged 50 to 60 with COVID-19, enrolled during active disease. CDR3 sequence: CASSIEPGQGTDTQYF. The DNA is TGCGCCAGCAGCATTGAACCGGGACAGGGGACAGATACGCAGTATTTT.